Presented here are 19 T cell receptor beta chains from one specimen sequenced in a study of cytotoxic CD8 clonotypes in ibrutinib-treated CLL. Only in-frame clones appear in the TCRdb table, and some are missing; sequencing was by immunoSEQ multiplex PCR. The data contain more than 12,000 clones, roughly 69% of them singletons. This specimen consisted of PBMCs, obtained before ibrutinib treatment. Every receptor here comes from a human donor with chronic lymphocytic leukemia.

This clone was seen a handful of times. CDR3 amino acids: CASSLAGVRSRGYV. The CDR3 nucleotides are TGTGCCAGCAGCTTAGCAGGGGTCCGCTCTAGAGGGTACGTC. The chain is built from TRBV7-9 and TRBJ2-7; tentatively, D is TRBD1 (5 bases). V lost 0 bases, J lost 12 bases, and 18 bases lay in between. CDR1 is SEHNR, CDR2 FQNEAQ, per germline (reference sequence). The CDR3 contains 14 residues.

The chain links TRBV21-1 to TRBJ2-1; the table's D call, TRBD2, has no DNA check behind it. TRBV21-1 is a pseudogene. The CDR3 is made up of 15 amino acids. The CDR3 nucleotides read TGTGCCAGCAGCCCGAGACTAGGGACCCACAATGAGCAGTTCTTC. Its translation: CASSPRLGTHNEQFF.

This chain connects TRBV6-1 to TRBJ1-3; D perhaps matches TRBD1 (5 bases). The CDR3 runs 14 residues. Trimming took off 5 bases at V and 3 bases at J, with 11 bases between the two ends. Germline CDR1 MNHNS, CDR2 SASEGT. The CDR3 bases are TGTGCCAGCAGTCCCTTAGGGGTTGGAAACACCATATATTTT. The encoded protein is CASSPLGVGNTIYF.

This clone ranks as medium-sized. The chain uses TRBV5-6 and TRBJ2-7; tentatively, D is TRBD1 or TRBD2 (5 bases each). The length of the CDR3 is 12 residues. V lost 3 bases and J lost 3, with 7 bases in between. In germline, CDR1 is SGHDT, CDR2 YYEEEE. In DNA, the CDR3 is TGTGCCAGCAGCTGGGACGGCTACGAGCAGTACTTC. Its protein is CASSWDGYEQYF. Complete variable domain (other parts from reference TRBV5-6 and TRBJ2-7): DAGVTQSPTHLIKTRGQQVTLRCSPKSGHDTVSWYQQALGQGPQFIFQYYEEEERQRGNFPDRFSGHQFPNYSSELNVNALLLGDSALYLCASSWDGYEQYFGPGTRLTVT.

V gene TRBV19 combines with J gene TRBJ2-3, with D perhaps assigned TRBD1 or TRBD2 (5 bases each). Germline V lookup: CDR1 LNHDA, CDR2 SQIVND (reference sequence). The V end was cut by 10 bases, the J end by 0 bases, with 14 bases between. This CDR3 is 14 amino acids long. The CDR3 DNA follows: TGTGCCACCGGGGACCGGTCAAGCACAGATACGCAGTATTTT. Protein: CATGDRSSTDTQYF.

The chain recombines TRBV10-2 with TRBJ1-4; D gene ambiguous. The CDR3 totals 14 residues. Germline V gene sequence: CDR1 WSHSY, CDR2 SAAADI. The germline V and J ends were trimmed by 0 bases and 8 bases, with 10 bases remaining between them. CDR3 loop: CASSESASGEKLFF. DNA for the CDR3: TGCGCCAGCAGTGAGTCGGCATCCGGCGAAAAACTGTTTTTT.

The chain joins TRBV29-1 to TRBJ1-2, with a tentative D call TRBD1 (6 bases). Deletions cut 7 bases from V and 5 bases from J, with 17 bases between. The CDR3 is 13 residues long. CDR1 and CDR2 from the germline V gene are SQVTM and ANQGSEA. This CDR3 is CSAHQGQGYGYTF. CDR3 nucleotides: TGCAGCGCCCATCAGGGGCAGGGGTATGGCTACACCTTC.

The V and J genes are TRBV2 and TRBJ2-3; 8 nucleotides agree with TRBD2. The CDR3 runs 14 residues. The J segment lost 7 bases and the V segment lost 8 bases, leaving 11 bases of the junction unmatched. Germline V CDR1 and CDR2: SNHLY, FYNNEI. CDR3 bases: TGTGCCAGCGCAACTAGCGGTTTCGGAAATACGCAGTATTTT. It translates to CASATSGFGNTQYF.

The chain links TRBV6-5 to TRBJ1-4; 10 bases map to TRBD1. This CDR3 contains 15 residues. Germline CDR1 reads MNHEY; CDR2 reads SVGAGI. Trimming at V came to 6 bases and at J to 8 bases, leaving 9 bases not matched to a gene. The CDR3 sequence: CASSRPGQGNEKLFF. CDR3 DNA sequence: TGTGCCAGCAGCCGACCGGGACAGGGGAACGAAAAACTGTTTTTT.

This chain connects TRBV6-6 to TRBJ2-1, with D tentatively TRBD1 or TRBD2 (5 bases each). Between the trimmed V and J ends, which lost 2 bases and 10 bases, there was a span of 12 bases. This CDR3 contains 13 residues. CDR1 and CDR2 (germline): MNHNY, SVGAGI (reference sequence). CDR3 protein: CASSYQGRGEQFF. The CDR3 region has the DNA TGTGCCAGCAGTTACCAGGGACGGGGCGAGCAGTTCTTC.

This clone was observed a few times. V usage is TRBV5-1 and J usage is TRBJ2-2, with 8 bases that match TRBD2. CDR3 length: 17 residues. V dropped 5 bases and J dropped 0; count of bases not matched to a gene: 9. The germline gives CDR1 SGHRS, CDR2 YFSETQ. CDR3 bases: TGCGCCAGCAGGAACCCAGCGGGACTAGCGAACACCGGGGAGCTGTTTTTT. Residues: CASRNPAGLANTGELFF.

This clone was seen a single time. The rearrangement links TRBV6-5 to TRBJ2-2, with TRBD1 as a possible D gene (6 bases). Germline CDR1 reads MNHEY; CDR2 reads SVGAGI. V gave up 4 bases and J gave up 3 bases, with 9 bases separating them. The CDR3 sequence is 14 residues long. This CDR3 reads CASSFQGHTGELFF. As DNA, the CDR3 is TGTGCCAGCAGTTTCCAGGGGCACACCGGGGAGCTGTTTTTT.

In this sample, this clone turned up a few times. The gene calls are TRBV5-1 and TRBJ1-2; D not certain. This CDR3 has 12 amino acids. The germline V gene has CDR1 SGHRS and CDR2 YFSETQ. V gave up 1 base and J gave up 6 bases, with 7 bases separating them. The CDR3 nucleotides are TGCGCCAGCAGCTTGCGGTTACATGGCTACACCTTC. It yields the protein CASSLRLHGYTF.

The chain joins TRBV28 to TRBJ1-5; 12 bases are shared with TRBD1. V lost 7 bases, J lost 10 bases, and 17 bases stayed unmatched. Germline V gives CDR1 MDHEN, CDR2 SYDVKM. The CDR3 is 17 amino acids. CDR3 sequence reads: CASNGVLFAGQGAPQHF. The CDR3 DNA reads as TGTGCCAGCAACGGTGTTTTGTTCGCGGGACAGGGGGCCCCCCAGCATTTT.

The V gene is TRBV7-6, the J gene TRBJ2-3, with D maybe TRBD1 (5 bases). V was clipped by 7 bases and J by 4 bases, with 12 bases between them. CDR3 size: 13 residues. Looked up from germline, CDR1 is SGHVS and CDR2 is FNYEAQ. CDR3 DNA: TGTGCCAGCACCCTAAAGGGGCCAGATACGCAGTATTTT. This gives the protein CASTLKGPDTQYF. The variable domain in full, with the rest retrieved from reference TRBV7-6 and TRBJ2-3, is GAGVSQSPRYKVTKRGQDVALRCDPISGHVSLYWYRQALGQGPEFLTYFNYEAQQDKSGLPNDRFSAERPEGSISTLTIQRTEQRDSAMYRCASTLKGPDTQYFGPGTRLTVL.

This clone was seen once. V and J are TRBV28 and TRBJ1-3; 8 bases fit TRBD1. This CDR3 spans 16 amino acids. After removal of 5 bases from V and 0 bases from J, the junction contained 6 bases not matched to a gene. Germline V gene data show CDR1 as MDHEN and CDR2 as SYDVKM. The CDR3 DNA reads TGTGCCAGCAGTCTCCGGGACAGGAGCTCTGGAAACACCATATATTTT. Translation gives CASSLRDRSSGNTIYF.

The chain joins TRBV28 to TRBJ2-5; D possibly matches TRBD1 or TRBD2 (5 bases each). This CDR3 is 12 amino acids long. Germline V gene lookup returns CDR1 MDHEN and CDR2 SYDVKM. V lost 11 bases, J lost 4 bases, and 14 bases lay in between. The CDR3 coding sequence is TGTGCCTCCCGGGGCGGGCGAGAGACCCAGTACTTC. It yields the protein CASRGGRETQYF.

This clone has a handful of counts. This chain joins TRBV5-1 and TRBJ1-1; D remains ambiguous. The V and J ends lost 4 bases and 3 bases respectively, with 16 bases between them. The CDR3 covers 15 residues. Germline V gives CDR1 SGHRS, CDR2 YFSETQ. CDR3 DNA: TGCGCCAGCAGCCCCTCCGGTCCCGCTCACACTGAAGCTTTCTTT. This gives the protein CASSPSGPAHTEAFF.

The J gene is TRBJ2-1, the V gene TRBV6-6; D possibly uses TRBD1 or TRBD2 (5 bases each). Germline CDR1 reads MNHNY; CDR2 reads SVGAGI (reference sequence). With 5 bases removed from V and 4 bases from J, the gap between germline ends came to 18 bases. This CDR3 spans 16 amino acids. CDR3: CASSPGTGEVYNEQFF. DNA of the CDR3: TGTGCCAGCAGTCCCGGGACCGGGGAAGTTTACAATGAGCAGTTCTTC.